One and the same sample provided the 19 T cell receptor beta chains below, sequenced in a study of response to subunit inactivated influenza vaccine. TCRdb called the RT-PCR reads again in MiXCR, with one record for every CDR3 protein. The sample has hundreds of thousands of distinct CDR3 sequences, around 22% seen once; the top ten hold 10% to 13%. The source material was PBMCs from blood, sampled less than 22 months after vaccination. All receptors derive from a man between 50 and 69 years old who received an inactivated influenza vaccine.

The rearrangement uses TRBV2 and TRBJ2-3, with unresolved D. Trimming took 9 bases from V and 2 from J, leaving 9 bases between them. This CDR3 is 12 amino acids long. The germline V gene has CDR1 SNHLY and CDR2 FYNNEI. CDR3 in amino acids: CARRTATDTQYF. In DNA, the CDR3 is TGTGCCAGACGGACCGCCACAGATACGCAGTATTTT.

This clonotype appeared a few times. V is TRBV6-5 and J is TRBJ1-2; 10 nucleotides agree with TRBD1. After removal of 2 bases from V and 4 bases from J, the junction contained 4 bases not matched to a gene. The CDR3 sequence is 15 residues long. CDR1 MNHEY and CDR2 SVGAGI come from the germline V gene. CDR3 region: CASSYRRQGAYGYTF. CDR3 nucleotides: TGTGCCAGCAGTTACAGGAGACAGGGGGCCTATGGCTACACCTTC.

This clonotype was observed at least ten times. The chain recombines TRBV5-1 with TRBJ2-3; D is unclear. V lost 4 bases, J lost 5 bases, and 11 bases lay in between. The CDR3 covers 13 residues. Germline CDR1 is SGHRS and CDR2 is YFSETQ. CDR3 bases: TGCGCCAGCAGCGATCCCATCTTAGATACGCAGTATTTT. It yields the protein CASSDPILDTQYF. Using reference TRBV5-1 and TRBJ2-3 for the parts outside the CDR3, the full variable domain is KAGVTQTPRYLIKTRGQQVTLSCSPISGHRSVSWYQQTPGQGLQFLFEYFSETQRNKGNFPGRFSGRQFSNSRSEMNVSTLELGDSALYLCASSDPILDTQYFGPGTRLTVL.

This clonotype was seen repeatedly, ten times or more. This chain uses TRBV20-1 with TRBJ1-1, with 8 bases fitting TRBD1. CDR1 is DFQATT, CDR2 SNEGSKA, per germline (reference sequence). The trim removed 3 bases at V and 7 bases at J, leaving 7 bases unmatched. The CDR3 length is 13 residues. This CDR3 reads CSARGQATGEAFF. The CDR3 DNA sequence: TGCAGTGCTAGGGGACAGGCCACCGGTGAAGCTTTCTTT.

The J gene is TRBJ1-1, the V gene TRBV4-3; TRBD1 is a possible D gene (5 bases). The ends were cut back, 1 base at V and 1 base at J, with 10 bases in the middle. The CDR3 extends over 15 amino acids. Germline lookup yields CDR1 LGHNA and CDR2 YSLEER. The CDR3 here is CASSQVFTGNTEAFF. CDR3 nucleotide sequence: TGCGCCAGCAGCCAAGTGTTTACAGGGAACACTGAAGCTTTCTTT.

The chain couples TRBV20-1 to TRBJ1-4; tentative D call: TRBD1 (5 bases). The CDR3 consists of 16 residues. V was trimmed by 2 bases and J by 8 bases, leaving 21 bases between them. The germline V gene encodes CDR1 DFQATT and CDR2 SNEGSKA (reference sequence). The DNA for the CDR3 is TGCAGTGCTAGAACCCTCATGTCAGCGCAGGGCGAAAAACTGTTTTTT. It encodes CSARTLMSAQGEKLFF.

The chain recombines TRBV4-3 with TRBJ2-1; 7 bases match TRBD1. The CDR3 totals 17 residues. J gave up 8 bases and V 0 bases, and 13 bases lay outside the gene matches. Germline V gives CDR1 LGHNA, CDR2 YSLEER. The CDR3 bases are TGCGCCAGCAGCCAAGATTGGCGGGCAGGGGGTTTCGATGAGCAGTTCTTC. Translated, it gives CASSQDWRAGGFDEQFF.

V and J are TRBV10-3 and TRBJ2-7; 11 bases line up with TRBD2. The V and J ends lost 3 bases and 2 bases, in that order; junction bases with no gene match: 6. The CDR3 loop spans 16 amino acids. CDR1 and CDR2 from the germline V gene are ENHRY and SYGVKD. CDR3 sequence reads: CAISETSGGSPYEQYF. In DNA form, the CDR3 reads TGTGCCATCAGTGAAACTAGCGGGGGTTCACCCTACGAGCAGTACTTC.

The V and J genes are TRBV10-3 and TRBJ1-6; no clear D gene. This CDR3 comprises 13 residues. Germline CDR1 is ENHRY and CDR2 is SYGVKD. The V end lost 9 bases, the J end lost 6 bases, and 12 bases lay between the germline ends. In nucleotides, the CDR3 is TGTGCCATAACTGCTGATCGTAATTCACCCCTCCACTTT. This gives the protein CAITADRNSPLHF.

The chain links TRBV19 to TRBJ1-5; TRBD1 matches at 9 bases. V gave up 3 bases and J gave up 9 bases; unmatched junction bases: 6. This CDR3 is built from 14 residues. CDR1 LNHDA and CDR2 SQIVND come from the germline V gene (reference sequence). The DNA of the CDR3 is TGTGCCAGTAGTATCGGGACAGGGATAGGGCCCCAGCATTTT. Translating it yields CASSIGTGIGPQHF.

The V gene is TRBV6-1, the J gene TRBJ1-2; D remains unclear. Deletions cut 6 bases from V and 3 bases from J, with 11 bases between. CDR1 is MNHNS, CDR2 SASEGT, per germline. The CDR3 has 13 amino acids. CDR3 loop: CASRRTEDYGYTF. The DNA for the CDR3 is TGTGCCAGCAGAAGAACAGAAGACTATGGCTACACCTTC.

V and J are TRBV18 and TRBJ1-1; 10 nucleotides match TRBD1. Germline V gives CDR1 KGHSH, CDR2 LQKENI. The CDR3 totals 15 residues. Trimming removed 10 bases from V and 6 bases from J; junction bases left unmatched: 14. The CDR3 loop reads CATSTLGQGGAEAFF. Written as DNA, the CDR3 is TGTGCCACCTCTACCCTCGGACAGGGGGGGGCTGAAGCTTTCTTT.

This clonotype was observed a handful of times. The V gene is TRBV19, the J gene TRBJ1-5; 12 bases match TRBD1. V shed 10 bases, J shed 0 bases, and the junction held 13 bases outside the gene matches. CDR3 length equals 18 residues. Germline loops: CDR1 LNHDA, CDR2 SQIVND (reference sequence). The DNA of the CDR3 is TGTGCCACCGAAACCGGGACAGGGGGCCGGGATAGCAATCAGCCCCAGCATTTT. As protein: CATETGTGGRDSNQPQHF.

The chain employs TRBV5-1 and TRBJ1-4; D is possibly TRBD1 (5 bases). Per the germline V gene, CDR1 is SGHRS and CDR2 is YFSETQ. This CDR3 contains 17 residues. Trimming stripped 0 bases from V and 5 bases from J, with 17 bases between. CDR3 DNA: TGCGCCAGCAGCTTGGATCGTTGGGACGGAGAAAATGAAAAACTGTTTTTT. Residues: CASSLDRWDGENEKLFF.

The chain joins TRBV20-1 to TRBJ1-1, with D maybe TRBD1 (6 bases). CDR1 is DFQATT and CDR2 is SNEGSKA in the germline V gene (reference sequence). V was trimmed by 7 bases and J by 4 bases, leaving 16 bases between them. CDR3 length equals 13 residues. For the CDR3, the DNA is TGCAGTGTTACGGGACACACGACCACTGAAGCTTTCTTT. Encoded protein: CSVTGHTTTEAFF.

V usage is TRBV12-2 and J usage is TRBJ2-7; TRBD2, the table's D call, was not compared with the DNA. TRBV12-2 constitutes a pseudogene. This CDR3 has 16 amino acids. CDR3 bases: TGTGCAAGTCGCTTAGCCCTGCGTTGGGAGGCCTACGAGCAGTACTTC. Amino acid sequence: CASRLALRWEAYEQYF.

This clonotype has just a few counts. The V gene is TRBV6-5, the J gene TRBJ2-7; D is uncertain. The CDR3 is made up of 13 amino acids. The germline V gene has CDR1 MNHEY and CDR2 SVGAGI. V lost 0 bases and J 4 bases, leaving 7 bases between the germline ends. In DNA form, the CDR3 reads TGTGCCAGCAGTTACTCTGGGGAATACGAGCAGTACTTC. The encoded protein is CASSYSGEYEQYF.

The CDR3 nucleotides read TGTGCCAGCAGTTTAAATAGCGGGAGGGCTGGCGGGGAGCTGTTTTTT. This translates into CASSLNSGRAGGELFF. V usage is TRBV28 and J usage is TRBJ2-2, with 11 bases aligning to TRBD2. The CDR3 runs to 16 residues. V lost 2 bases, J lost 7 bases, and 6 bases stayed unmatched. CDR1 is MDHEN and CDR2 is SYDVKM in the germline V gene.

This clonotype showed up just a few times. CDR3 sequence: CASSPLAGAADTQYF. In DNA form, the CDR3 reads TGTGCCAGCAGCCCTCTAGCGGGAGCTGCAGATACGCAGTATTTT. The gene calls are TRBV7-9 and TRBJ2-3; 10 bases line up with TRBD2. This CDR3 contains 15 residues. The germline V gene has CDR1 SEHNR and CDR2 FQNEAQ (reference sequence). J was trimmed by 4 bases and V by 5 bases; bases with no gene match: 6.